The rows below give T cell receptor beta chains drawn from one sample of a study of blood T cells in healthy people across ages. In TCRdb, the 5' RACE reads were re-called with MiXCR into one record per CDR3 protein. The sample includes approximately 940,000 distinct CDR3 sequences, around 48% of them seen just once. The sequenced sample consisted of blood. The receptor set was obtained from a man between 25 and 39 years old in good health. The CDR3 runs from the conserved cysteine through the conserved F or W. A D gene is named only where the DNA matches it firmly. Size tells how often a clone was seen (once, few, many) or the class of an expanded clone, and some rows leave it out.

j_call: TRBJ2-5; v_call: TRBV2; clone_size: -; d_call: -; cdr3_nt: TGTGCCGGCAGTGACACAATCCGCCCGGCCGGAGAGACCCAGTACTTC; cdr3_aa: CAGSDTIRPAGETQYF
j_call: TRBJ1-6; v_call: TRBV4-1; clone_size: -; d_call: -; cdr3_nt: TGCGCCACAAGGGGGAGCTCCTATAATTCACCCCTCCACTTT; cdr3_aa: CATRGSSYNSPLHF
j_call: TRBJ2-3; v_call: TRBV6-4; clone_size: -; d_call: TRBD2; cdr3_nt: TGTGACAGCAGTGACTCACTAGCGGGGGGGCCGGATACGCAGTATTTT; cdr3_aa: CDSSDSLAGGPDTQYF
j_call: TRBJ2-3; v_call: TRBV6-4; clone_size: -; d_call: -; cdr3_nt: TGTGCCGGCAGTCGATCTAGCACAGATACGCAGTATTTT; cdr3_aa: CAGSRSSTDTQYF
j_call: TRBJ1-2; v_call: TRBV6-6; clone_size: -; d_call: -; cdr3_nt: TGTGCCAGCAGTACCCAGGGGACTAACTATGGCTACACCTTC; cdr3_aa: CASSTQGTNYGYTF
j_call: TRBJ1-1; v_call: TRBV5-5; clone_size: few; d_call: -; cdr3_nt: TGTGCCAGCAGTTTTAAGGGAAGCACTGAAGCTTTCTTT; cdr3_aa: CASSFKGSTEAFF
j_call: TRBJ2-7; v_call: TRBV20-1; clone_size: -; d_call: TRBD2; cdr3_nt: TGCGGCATGGGGCTAGCGGGGGGGAGGAACGAGCAGTACTTC; cdr3_aa: CGMGLAGGRNEQYF
j_call: TRBJ2-7; v_call: TRBV30; clone_size: once; d_call: TRBD1; cdr3_nt: TGTGCCTGGCACGCCGGGACAGGGCCGTACGAGCAGTACTTC; cdr3_aa: CAWHAGTGPYEQYF
j_call: TRBJ2-1; v_call: TRBV3-1; clone_size: -; d_call: TRBD2; cdr3_nt: TGTGCCAGCAGCCAAGACGGGGGACTAGCTTTCTATGAGCAGTTCTTC; cdr3_aa: CASSQDGGLAFYEQFF
j_call: TRBJ1-1; v_call: TRBV28; clone_size: many; d_call: -; cdr3_nt: TGTGCCAGCAGTTCATTCCCGATGAACACTGAAGCTTTCTTT; cdr3_aa: CASSSFPMNTEAFF
j_call: TRBJ2-7; v_call: TRBV4-1; clone_size: -; d_call: TRBD2; cdr3_nt: TGCGCCAGCAGCCAAGAGTTCGAGCGGGGGGCGGTTTTGAATGAGCAGTACTTC; cdr3_aa: CASSQEFERGAVLNEQYF
j_call: TRBJ2-1; v_call: TRBV3-1; clone_size: -; d_call: -; cdr3_nt: TGTGCCAGCAGCCAAGATAAGCTACTATACAATGAGCAGTTCTTC; cdr3_aa: CASSQDKLLYNEQFF
j_call: TRBJ2-5; v_call: TRBV28; clone_size: -; d_call: TRBD2; cdr3_nt: TGTGCCAGCAGTTTCGTAGCGGGGCGAGAGACCCAGTACTTC; cdr3_aa: CASSFVAGRETQYF
j_call: TRBJ2-5; v_call: TRBV6-1; clone_size: -; d_call: TRBD2; cdr3_nt: TGTGTCAGCAGTGCCGGACTAGATCGGGAGACCCAGTACTTC; cdr3_aa: CVSSAGLDRETQYF
j_call: TRBJ2-1; v_call: TRBV5-1; clone_size: -; d_call: TRBD2; cdr3_nt: TGCGCCAGCAGCTGGGGAGCGGGAGCCAACAATGAGCAGTTCTTC; cdr3_aa: CASSWGAGANNEQFF
j_call: TRBJ1-6; v_call: TRBV20-1; clone_size: -; d_call: -; cdr3_nt: TGCAGTGCTAGAGTAGGGACTCGTAATTCACCCCTCTACTTT; cdr3_aa: CSARVGTRNSPLYF
j_call: TRBJ1-5; v_call: TRBV24-1; clone_size: once; d_call: -; cdr3_nt: TGTGCCACCGGCGTAGGCAATCAGCCCCAGCATTTT; cdr3_aa: CATGVGNQPQHF
j_call: TRBJ2-2; v_call: TRBV6-5; clone_size: -; d_call: TRBD2; cdr3_nt: TGTGCCAGCAGTCCGGAAGGACTAGATGATTCCCGGGAGCTGTTTTTT; cdr3_aa: CASSPEGLDDSRELFF
j_call: TRBJ1-5; v_call: TRBV10-3; clone_size: -; d_call: -; cdr3_nt: TGTGCCATCAGCGCAGGGGAGCGACAGCCCCAGCATTTT; cdr3_aa: CAISAGERQPQHF
j_call: TRBJ1-2; v_call: TRBV12-3/TRBV12-4; clone_size: -; d_call: -; cdr3_nt: TGTGCCAGCAGCGTAGACAAGCTCCTTAACTATGGCTACACCTTC; cdr3_aa: CASSVDKLLNYGYTF
j_call: TRBJ2-1; v_call: TRBV7-9; clone_size: -; d_call: -; cdr3_nt: TGTGCCAGCAGCCTATTAATCAATGAGCAGTTCTTC; cdr3_aa: CASSLLINEQFF
j_call: TRBJ2-7; v_call: TRBV29-1; clone_size: many; d_call: TRBD2; cdr3_nt: TGCAGCGTCGAACTGACTAGCGGCAGGTCCTACGAGCAGTACTTC; cdr3_aa: CSVELTSGRSYEQYF
j_call: TRBJ2-3; v_call: TRBV9; clone_size: few; d_call: -; cdr3_nt: TGTGCCAGCAGCGTATCTGGCGAGGATACGCAGTATTTT; cdr3_aa: CASSVSGEDTQYF
j_call: TRBJ1-2; v_call: TRBV18; clone_size: -; d_call: -; cdr3_nt: TGTGCCAGCTCAGACGCGGACGAACGCGGCTACACCTTC; cdr3_aa: CASSDADERGYTF
j_call: TRBJ2-1; v_call: TRBV29-1; clone_size: once; d_call: -; cdr3_nt: TGCAGCGGGGGGATCTCCTACAATGAGCAGTTCTTC; cdr3_aa: CSGGISYNEQFF
j_call: TRBJ2-3; v_call: TRBV12-5; clone_size: -; d_call: TRBD1; cdr3_nt: TGTGCTAGTGGTTTGGGGACAGGGGCCACAGATACGCAGTATTTT; cdr3_aa: CASGLGTGATDTQYF
j_call: TRBJ2-5; v_call: TRBV2; clone_size: -; d_call: -; cdr3_nt: TGTGCCAGCAGTGAAGCGGGGCTCAAACAAGAGACCCAGTACTTC; cdr3_aa: CASSEAGLKQETQYF
j_call: TRBJ2-7; v_call: TRBV4-2; clone_size: few; d_call: TRBD2; cdr3_nt: TGTGCCAGCAGCCCTGAGCCGCCTAGCGGGGGCTCCTACGAGCAGTACTTC; cdr3_aa: CASSPEPPSGGSYEQYF
j_call: TRBJ2-1; v_call: TRBV9; clone_size: once; d_call: TRBD1; cdr3_nt: TGTGCCAGCAGCGTAGAGGGACAGGGAGGAAGGCAGTTCTTC; cdr3_aa: CASSVEGQGGRQFF
j_call: TRBJ1-4; v_call: TRBV7-8; clone_size: -; d_call: -; cdr3_nt: TGTGCCAGCAGCTTAAGGAGGGGGGTTAATGAAAAACTGTTTTTT; cdr3_aa: CASSLRRGVNEKLFF
j_call: TRBJ2-1; v_call: TRBV7-2; clone_size: -; d_call: -; cdr3_nt: TGTGCCAGCAGCTACGTTTCGTACAATGAGCAGTTCTTC; cdr3_aa: CASSYVSYNEQFF
j_call: TRBJ2-7; v_call: TRBV12-3/TRBV12-4; clone_size: many; d_call: TRBD1; cdr3_nt: TGTGCCAGCAGTCCTTCAGGGGGCCGCGAGCAGTACTTC; cdr3_aa: CASSPSGGREQYF
j_call: TRBJ1-5; v_call: TRBV4-2; clone_size: -; d_call: TRBD1; cdr3_nt: TGTGCCAGCAGCCAGGAAACAGGGGGGAGCAATCAGCCCCAGCATTTT; cdr3_aa: CASSQETGGSNQPQHF
j_call: TRBJ1-2; v_call: TRBV27; clone_size: once; d_call: -; cdr3_nt: TGTGCCAGCAGACACGGGACATGGTATGGCTACACCTTC; cdr3_aa: CASRHGTWYGYTF
j_call: TRBJ2-4; v_call: TRBV20-1; clone_size: -; d_call: -; cdr3_nt: TGCAGTGCTAGAGATGCCAGGGGAGGAAACATTCAGTACTTC; cdr3_aa: CSARDARGGNIQYF